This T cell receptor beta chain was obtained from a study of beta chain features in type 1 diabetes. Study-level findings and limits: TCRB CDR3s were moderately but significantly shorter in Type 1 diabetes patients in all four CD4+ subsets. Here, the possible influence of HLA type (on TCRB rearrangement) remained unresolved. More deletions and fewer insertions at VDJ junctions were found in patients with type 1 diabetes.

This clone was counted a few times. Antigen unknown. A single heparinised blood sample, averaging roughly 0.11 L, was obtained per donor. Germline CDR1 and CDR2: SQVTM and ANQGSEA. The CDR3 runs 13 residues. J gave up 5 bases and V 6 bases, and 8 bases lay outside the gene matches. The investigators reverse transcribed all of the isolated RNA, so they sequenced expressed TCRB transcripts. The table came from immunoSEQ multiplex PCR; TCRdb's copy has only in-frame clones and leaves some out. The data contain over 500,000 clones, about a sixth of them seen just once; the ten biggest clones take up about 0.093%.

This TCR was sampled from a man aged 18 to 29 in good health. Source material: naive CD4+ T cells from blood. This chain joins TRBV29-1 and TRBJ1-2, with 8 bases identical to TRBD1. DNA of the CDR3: TGCAGCGTGGCGAACAGGGGGTATTATGGCTACACCTTC. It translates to CSVANRGYYGYTF.